The source of this T cell receptor (beta chain) is a study of blood T cells in healthy people across ages. The CDR3 has 13 amino acids. Germline-derived CDR1 and CDR2 are DFQATT and SNEGSKA (reference sequence). Trimming stripped 5 bases from V and 0 bases from J, with 11 bases between. Sample-barcoded 5' priming and a J-beta primer mix drove a second PCR of roughly 7 to 11 cycles. TCRdb re-analysed the 5' RACE reads in MiXCR, keeping a single row per CDR3 protein. The sample has hundreds of thousands of distinct CDR3 sequences, around 25% seen once; the top ten hold about 2.9%. The same data also went into a second study, on T cells of mothers and their children.

This TCR derives from a boy aged 10-17 years in good health. This chain uses TRBV20-1 with TRBJ2-7, with D possibly TRBD1 on 5 matching bases. The sequencing input was blood. The CDR3, as DNA: TGCAGTGCTCTTGACAGTGCCTCCTACGAGCAGTACTTC. Protein product: CSALDSASYEQYF.